These 18 T cell receptor beta chains were all obtained from the same sample, sequenced in a study of CD8 T cells in ankylosing spondylitis. Study-wide results and limits: What seemed typical of ankylosing spondylitis blood was a TCR beta motif built from about 8 highly homologous variants.

These receptors' targets are unknown. TCRdb re-called the 5' RACE reads with MiXCR, one entry per CDR3 protein. The table lists a few hundred thousand distinct CDR3 sequences, around 20% of them singletons. The source material was blood, either unsorted or a sorted T cell fraction (not recorded which). The receptors were gathered from a male donor with ankylosing spondylitis.

This clonotype occurred a few times. The chain recombines TRBV20-1 with TRBJ2-1; D may be TRBD2 (5 bases). Deletions cut 2 bases from V and 4 bases from J, with 9 bases between. The CDR3 totals 13 residues. Germline V CDR1 and CDR2: DFQATT, SNEGSKA (reference sequence). DNA for the CDR3: TGCAGTGCTAGACCTCGGACTTACAATGAGCAGTTCTTC. Its translation: CSARPRTYNEQFF.

CDR3 loop: CASSLGADEQYF. CDR3 bases: TGTGCCAGCAGCTTGGGGGCAGACGAGCAGTACTTC. The J gene is TRBJ2-7, the V gene TRBV5-6, with unresolved D. Germline V gives CDR1 SGHDT, CDR2 YYEEEE. The CDR3 is made up of 12 amino acids. Deletions cut 0 bases from V and 5 bases from J, with 6 bases between.

This clonotype has more than one count but fewer than ten. The chain couples TRBV27 to TRBJ2-2, with a weak D call TRBD1 (7 bases). Germline-derived CDR1 and CDR2 are MNHEY and SMNVEV (reference sequence). CDR3 length: 16 amino acids. The V gene lost 4 bases and the J gene lost 4 bases, with 16 bases spanning the gap. The DNA of the CDR3 is TGTGCCAGCAGTTCCCGGGAGACAGGGCCCACCGGGGAGCTGTTTTTT. Residues: CASSSRETGPTGELFF.

The V and J genes are TRBV20-1 and TRBJ2-5, with 9 bases aligning to TRBD1. Trimming removed 3 bases from V and 3 bases from J; junction bases left unmatched: 14. Germline V CDR1 and CDR2: DFQATT, SNEGSKA (reference sequence). The CDR3 is made up of 17 amino acids. The DNA for the CDR3 is TGCAGTGCTAGGGGTCTTGGGACAGGGCAACAAGAAGAGACCCAGTACTTC. The encoded protein is CSARGLGTGQQEETQYF.

The chain uses TRBV6-2 or TRBV6-3 and TRBJ2-7; tentatively, D is TRBD1 (7 bases). V lost 4 bases to trimming and J lost 4 bases, with 14 bases between them. This CDR3 region has 14 residues. CDR1 and CDR2 (germline): MNHEY, SVGEGT. The CDR3 region has the DNA TGTGCCAGCAGTTTGGAGGGGGCATTTTACGAGCAGTACTTC. This translates into CASSLEGAFYEQYF.

V and J are TRBV24-1 and TRBJ2-1; D uncertain. The CDR3 runs 15 residues. Germline CDR1 KGHDR, CDR2 SFDVKD. Trimming shortened V by 2 bases and J by 7 bases, and 14 bases separated the two germline ends. CDR3 coding DNA: TGTGCCACCAGTGATTGGTCCCACCAGGAGAATGAGCAGTTCTTC. It encodes CATSDWSHQENEQFF.

Here the CDR3 DNA reads TGCAGCGTTGAATGGGTAGGGCGGGAGGGCTACGAGCAGTACTTC. Residues: CSVEWVGREGYEQYF. V and J are TRBV29-1 and TRBJ2-7; 9 bases fit TRBD2. The germline CDR1 and CDR2 sequences are SQVTM and ANQGSEA. The CDR3 spans 15 residues. V dropped 2 bases and J dropped 3; count of bases not matched to a gene: 8.

The chain is built from TRBV3-1 and TRBJ1-5, with TRBD1 matching 8 bases. CDR3 length: 16 residues. V gave up 7 bases and J gave up 3 bases; unmatched junction bases: 11. CDR1 is LGHDT, CDR2 YNNKEL, per germline (reference sequence). The CDR3 loop is CASNLDRVRDNQPQHF. The CDR3 DNA sequence: TGTGCCAGCAACCTGGACAGGGTGAGGGACAATCAGCCCCAGCATTTT.

This clonotype was observed a few times. The chain has TRBV6-1 and TRBJ1-2; D gene ambiguous. Germline CDR1 is MNHNS and CDR2 is SASEGT. V gave up 3 bases and J gave up 1 base, with 12 bases separating them. This CDR3 has 15 residues. CDR3 amino acids: CASSETLRNNYGYTF. The CDR3 region has the DNA TGTGCCAGCAGTGAGACCCTCCGAAATAACTATGGCTACACCTTC.

This clonotype was recorded a few times. The rearrangement links TRBV19 to TRBJ2-1; D is possibly TRBD2 (6 bases). Between the trimmed V and J ends, which lost 5 bases and 0 bases, there was a span of 17 bases. This CDR3 is 17 amino acids long. Per the germline V gene, CDR1 is LNHDA and CDR2 is SQIVND (reference sequence). CDR3 amino acids: CASSVQAGESSYNEQFF. The CDR3 DNA sequence: TGTGCCAGTAGTGTACAAGCGGGCGAGAGCTCCTACAATGAGCAGTTCTTC.

This clonotype was seen more than once but under ten times. The chain recombines TRBV12-3 or TRBV12-4 with TRBJ1-2; D is unresolved. Trimming took 5 bases from V and 2 from J, leaving 9 bases between them. CDR3 length equals 13 residues. CDR3 region: CASSPQKNYGYTF. Written as DNA, the CDR3 is TGTGCCAGCAGTCCTCAGAAGAACTATGGCTACACCTTC.

The table lists this clonotype with a few counts. The limits of the CDR3 on the DNA are not certain, so only TCRdb's listed CDR3 is given. The chain carries TRBV12-3 or TRBV12-4 and TRBJ1-1; the table's D call, TRBD1, was not checked against the DNA. The CDR3 region is 13 residues in length, termini included. CDR3 protein: CASSSSDSTEAFF.

The chain employs TRBV28 and TRBJ2-7; D might be TRBD1 (5 bases). CDR3 size: 14 residues. CDR1 is MDHEN and CDR2 is SYDVKM in the germline V gene. V was pared by 7 bases and J by 0 bases, with 13 bases between. CDR3 in DNA: TGTGCCAGCAACCCCACAGACAGCTCCTACGAGCAGTACTTC. It codes for CASNPTDSSYEQYF. The full variable domain, in which reference TRBV28 and TRBJ2-7 provide the parts outside the CDR3, is DVKVTQSSRYLVKRTGEKVFLECVQDMDHENMFWYRQDPGLGLRLIYFSYDVKMKEKGDIPEGYSVSREKKERFSLILESASTNQTSMYLCASNPTDSSYEQYFGPGTRLTVT.

In this sample, this clonotype turned up a few times. The DNA for the CDR3 is TGTGCCAGCAGTACAATCCACCCGGGACTAGCGGAACGAGCTAGCACAGATACGCAGTATTTT. It encodes CASSTIHPGLAERASTDTQYF. This chain links TRBV28 with TRBJ2-3; 11 bases match TRBD2. V was pared by 5 bases and J by 0 bases, with 19 bases of the junction left unmatched. Germline CDR1 and CDR2: MDHEN and SYDVKM. CDR3 length: 21 amino acids.

The chain's CDR3 is CASSLMGGNYNEQFF. The CDR3 DNA sequence: TGCGCCAGCAGCCTGATGGGGGGAAATTACAATGAGCAGTTCTTC. The chain is built from TRBV5-1 and TRBJ2-1; D possibly corresponds to TRBD2 (6 bases). Germline V gene sequence: CDR1 SGHRS, CDR2 YFSETQ. V lost 4 bases and J 4 bases, leaving 15 bases between the germline ends. The CDR3 is 15 residues long.

The chain joins TRBV5-6 to TRBJ2-2; D not certain. Germline V gene lookup returns CDR1 SGHDT and CDR2 YYEEEE. CDR3 length equals 14 residues. V was shortened by 1 base and J by 2 bases, with 6 bases between the two germline ends. The CDR3 region has the DNA TGTGCCAGCAGCTTGACAGTCAACACCGGGGAGCTGTTTTTT. Amino acids: CASSLTVNTGELFF.

V usage is TRBV7-2 and J usage is TRBJ1-6, with a possible D match to TRBD1 (6 bases). The V gene's germline CDR1 is SGHTA and CDR2 FQGNSA. The CDR3 spans 12 residues. Trimming left V 7 bases short and J 10 bases short, with 11 bases between. CDR3 in DNA: TGTGCCAGCACCACGGGGGGCTCACCCCTCCACTTT. Translation: CASTTGGSPLHF.

This chain uses TRBV29-1 with TRBJ2-7; no reliable D call. The CDR3 contains 12 residues. Germline V gives CDR1 SQVTM, CDR2 ANQGSEA. Trimming pared 4 bases from V and 6 bases from J, leaving 13 bases between. CDR3 sequence: CSVGEGSREQYF. CDR3 bases: TGCAGCGTTGGAGAAGGGTCGCGCGAGCAGTACTTC.